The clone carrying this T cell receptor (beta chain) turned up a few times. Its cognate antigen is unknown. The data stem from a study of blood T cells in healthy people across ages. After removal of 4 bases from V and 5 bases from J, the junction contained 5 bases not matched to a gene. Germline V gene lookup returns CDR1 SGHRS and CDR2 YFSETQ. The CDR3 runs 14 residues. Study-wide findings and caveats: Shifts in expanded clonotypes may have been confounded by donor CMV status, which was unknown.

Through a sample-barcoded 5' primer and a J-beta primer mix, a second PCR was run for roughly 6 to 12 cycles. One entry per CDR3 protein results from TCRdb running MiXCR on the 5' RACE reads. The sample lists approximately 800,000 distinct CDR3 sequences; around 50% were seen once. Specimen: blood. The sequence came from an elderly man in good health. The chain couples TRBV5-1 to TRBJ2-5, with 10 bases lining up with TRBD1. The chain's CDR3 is CASSPGTGVETQYF. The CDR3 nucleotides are TGCGCCAGCAGCCCGGGGACAGGGGTGGAGACCCAGTACTTC.